Listed below are T cell receptor beta chains from one sample, sequenced in a study of vaccination effects on CD4 cells after COVID-19. Only in-frame clones appear in the TCRdb table, and some are missing; sequencing was by immunoSEQ multiplex PCR. Found here are some 36,000 clones, around 67% of them singletons; the top ten hold around 3.8%. These receptors lack a known antigen. The sample was CD4+ T cells from PBMCs cultured without peptide, taken before COVID-19 vaccination. The receptors come from a human donor who received a COVID-19 vaccine. CDR3s include the opening cysteine and the closing phenylalanine or tryptophan. Each record gives: CDR3 protein, CDR3 DNA, V gene, D gene, clone size, J gene. D genes are given only for firm matches. A row's size may be missing; if present it is once, few, many or a size class.

CDR3 protein: CASSSTTGGRINQPQHF; CDR3 DNA: TGTGCCAGCAGCTCTACGACAGGGGGGAGGATCAATCAGCCCCAGCATTTT; V gene: TRBV5-6; D gene: TRBD1; clone size: few; J gene: TRBJ1-5
CDR3 protein: CASRDWDRFSYNEQFF; CDR3 DNA: TGTGCCAGCAGGGACTGGGACAGGTTCTCCTACAATGAGCAGTTCTTC; V gene: TRBV6-8; D gene: TRBD1; clone size: NA; J gene: TRBJ2-1
CDR3 protein: CASSLRSGSGGEQFF; CDR3 DNA: TGCGCCAGCAGCTTGCGCAGCGGGAGTGGCGGTGAGCAGTTCTTC; V gene: TRBV5-1; D gene: TRBD2; clone size: few; J gene: TRBJ2-1
CDR3 protein: CASSPQGWETQYF; CDR3 DNA: TGTGCCAGCTCACCTCAGGGCTGGGAGACCCAGTACTTC; V gene: TRBV18; D gene: NA; clone size: NA; J gene: TRBJ2-5
CDR3 protein: CASSQVAGLLYEQYF; CDR3 DNA: TGCGCCAGCAGCCAAGTAGCGGGGCTACTCTACGAGCAGTACTTC; V gene: TRBV4-1; D gene: TRBD2; clone size: NA; J gene: TRBJ2-7
CDR3 protein: CASSPSFGGTEAFF; CDR3 DNA: TGCGCCAGCAGCCCCTCCTTTGGGGGTACTGAAGCTTTCTTT; V gene: TRBV5-1; D gene: NA; clone size: NA; J gene: TRBJ1-1
CDR3 protein: CASSFRLSSYEQYF; CDR3 DNA: TGTGCCAGCAGCTTCAGATTGAGCTCCTACGAGCAGTACTTC; V gene: TRBV11-1; D gene: NA; clone size: NA; J gene: TRBJ2-7
CDR3 protein: CASILTGEFEKLFF; CDR3 DNA: TGTGCCAGCATCCTGACAGGGGAATTTGAAAAACTGTTTTTT; V gene: TRBV2; D gene: TRBD1; clone size: NA; J gene: TRBJ1-4
CDR3 protein: CASSTTGYEQYF; CDR3 DNA: TGTGCCAGCAGTACGACAGGCTACGAGCAGTACTTC; V gene: TRBV6-1; D gene: NA; clone size: NA; J gene: TRBJ2-7
CDR3 protein: CASSQALVSSYEQYF; CDR3 DNA: TGTGCCAGCAGCCAAGCCTTAGTGAGCTCCTACGAGCAGTACTTC; V gene: TRBV3-1/TRBV3-2; D gene: NA; clone size: NA; J gene: TRBJ2-7
CDR3 protein: CASSLEVNEQFF; CDR3 DNA: TGCGCCAGCAGCTTGGAAGTCAATGAGCAGTTCTTC; V gene: TRBV5-1; D gene: NA; clone size: NA; J gene: TRBJ2-1
CDR3 protein: CASSPGGLAVAKNIQYF; CDR3 DNA: TGTGCCAGCAGCCCAGGAGGGCTAGCGGTAGCCAAAAACATTCAGTACTTC; V gene: TRBV11-2; D gene: TRBD2; clone size: NA; J gene: TRBJ2-4
CDR3 protein: CASSYPRGEKETQYF; CDR3 DNA: TGTGCCAGCAGTTACCCGCGGGGGGAAAAAGAGACCCAGTACTTC; V gene: TRBV6-2/TRBV6-3; D gene: TRBD2; clone size: NA; J gene: TRBJ2-5
CDR3 protein: CASSIYVSGNTIYF; CDR3 DNA: TGTGCCAGTAGTATCTATGTCTCTGGAAACACCATATATTTT; V gene: TRBV19; D gene: NA; clone size: few; J gene: TRBJ1-3
CDR3 protein: CSVLTSGVTGELFF; CDR3 DNA: TGCAGCGTGCTGACGTCTGGGGTTACCGGGGAGCTGTTTTTT; V gene: TRBV29-1; D gene: NA; clone size: NA; J gene: TRBJ2-2
CDR3 protein: CSVRGMNTEAFF; CDR3 DNA: TGCAGCGTTCGTGGTATGAACACTGAAGCTTTCTTT; V gene: TRBV29-1; D gene: NA; clone size: few; J gene: TRBJ1-1
CDR3 protein: CASSIEGQGVTGYTF; CDR3 DNA: TGCGCCAGCAGCATTGAGGGGCAGGGGGTGACTGGCTACACCTTC; V gene: TRBV5-1; D gene: TRBD1; clone size: NA; J gene: TRBJ1-2
CDR3 protein: CASASPGFYEQFF; CDR3 DNA: TGTGCCAGCGCCTCTCCAGGGTTCTATGAGCAGTTCTTC; V gene: TRBV25-1; D gene: NA; clone size: NA; J gene: TRBJ2-1
CDR3 protein: CASSHPTGSGGELFF; CDR3 DNA: TGTGCCAGCAGCCACCCTACAGGGTCAGGCGGGGAGCTGTTTTTT; V gene: TRBV3-1/TRBV3-2; D gene: NA; clone size: NA; J gene: TRBJ2-2
CDR3 protein: CASSLGTGVQETQYF; CDR3 DNA: TGTGCCAGCAGCTTGGGGACAGGCGTACAAGAGACCCAGTACTTC; V gene: TRBV7-9; D gene: TRBD1; clone size: NA; J gene: TRBJ2-5
CDR3 protein: CASSQTQGPGNTIYF; CDR3 DNA: TGTGCCAGCAGCCAAACCCAGGGTCCTGGAAACACCATATATTTT; V gene: TRBV14; D gene: NA; clone size: once; J gene: TRBJ1-3
CDR3 protein: CASSLGSANEQFF; CDR3 DNA: TGCGCCAGCAGCTTAGGCAGCGCCAATGAGCAGTTCTTC; V gene: TRBV5-1; D gene: NA; clone size: NA; J gene: TRBJ2-1